This is a list of T cell receptor beta chains from one sample in a study of T cells in narcolepsy. Measured with immunoSEQ multiplex PCR; TCRdb has only the in-frame clones, and not every one. Of about 20,000 clones listed, around 83% are singletons. The material sequenced was memory (CD45RA-) CD4+ T cells from blood. Receptor source: a human donor in good health. CDR3s include the opening cysteine and the closing phenylalanine or tryptophan. The order of the fields is J gene, V gene, D gene, clone size, CDR3 DNA, CDR3 protein. A D gene is named only where the DNA matches it firmly. Size values are once, few and many counts, or a class for expanded clones, and some rows have none.

>TRBJ1-2|TRBV6-6|.|few
TGTGCCAGCAGTTATGGGGACGGCCAAGGGTATGGCTACACCTTC
CASSYGDGQGYGYTF
>TRBJ2-1|TRBV27|.|.
TGTGCCAGCAGTTTCCCCCCTGAGCAGTTCTTC
CASSFPPEQFF
>TRBJ1-3|TRBV30|.|.
TGTGCCTGGAGTGTTGGTGGGAGAAACACCATATATTTT
CAWSVGGRNTIYF
>TRBJ2-1|TRBV5-4|.|.
TGTGCCAGCAGCTTGGGTAGGGGGAATGGCTACAATGAGCAGTTCTTC
CASSLGRGNGYNEQFF
>TRBJ1-4|TRBV25-1|TRBD1|.
TGTGCCAGCAGTGTCTTGGGGACAGGGGGCGAAAAACTGTTTTTT
CASSVLGTGGEKLFF
>TRBJ1-2|TRBV7-8|.|.
TGTGCCAGCCCTCGGGGCTATGGCTACACCTTC
CASPRGYGYTF
>TRBJ1-1|TRBV11-1|.|.
TGTGCCAGCAGCTTAGGTCGGGGATCCACTGAAGCTTTCTTT
CASSLGRGSTEAFF
>TRBJ1-1|TRBV7-2|.|.
TGTGCCAGCAGCCCCAAGATATTCGGGACGGGCAGGGGTAGCACTGAAGCTTTCTTT
CASSPKIFGTGRGSTEAFF
>TRBJ2-7|TRBV5-4|TRBD1|.
TGTGCCAGCAGCTTGAGACAGGGAGAGCAGTACTTC
CASSLRQGEQYF
>TRBJ1-5|TRBV21-1|.|few
TGTGCCAGCAGCATACTTCAGAGCAATCAGCCCCAGCATTTT
CASSILQSNQPQHF
>TRBJ2-7|TRBV28|TRBD1|once
TGTGCCAGCAGTTTTCGGGACAGAACCTACGAGCAGTACTTC
CASSFRDRTYEQYF
>TRBJ2-5|TRBV7-2|.|.
TGTGCCAGCAGTCCTCAGGGAATTGGAGAGACCCAGTACTTC
CASSPQGIGETQYF
>TRBJ2-7|TRBV5-1|TRBD1|.
TGCGCCAGCTCCCTATGGGCCCCGGGACAGGGTCGGTCCTACGAGCAGTACTTC
CASSLWAPGQGRSYEQYF
>TRBJ1-4|TRBV27|.|few
TGTGCCAGCAGTCCCCCGCCGTACTATGAAAAACTGTTTTTT
CASSPPPYYEKLFF
>TRBJ2-1|TRBV7-2|.|.
TGTGCCAGCAGCTCCCCCGTAGCAAGTGAGCAGTTCTTC
CASSSPVASEQFF
>TRBJ1-4|TRBV19|.|few
TGTGCCAGTAGTATGGAGGGGAGTGGAGTAAAACTGTTTTTT
CASSMEGSGVKLFF
>TRBJ2-5|TRBV18|.|.
TGTGCCAGCTCACCCTCCGACCAAGAGACCCAGTACTTC
CASSPSDQETQYF
>TRBJ2-3|TRBV11-1|TRBD2|.
TGTGCCAGCAGCTCTCTAGCGGTTAGCACAGATACGCAGTATTTT
CASSSLAVSTDTQYF
>TRBJ1-4|TRBV4-1|TRBD1|.
TGCGCCAGCAGCCGACAGGGATCTAATGAAAAACTGTTTTTT
CASSRQGSNEKLFF
>TRBJ2-5|TRBV2|.|.
TGTGCCAGCACCCCACTAGTCCAAGAGACCCAGTACTTC
CASTPLVQETQYF
>TRBJ1-2|TRBV5-1|.|.
TGCGCCAGCAGCCCCGGGGAGGGGCTCTATGGCTACACCTTC
CASSPGEGLYGYTF
>TRBJ2-7|TRBV7-2|.|.
TGTGCCAGCAGCTTAAATTCACTCGAGCAGTACTTC
CASSLNSLEQYF
>TRBJ1-2|TRBV2|TRBD1|.
TGTGCCAGCAGTCACAGGGGGACCGATGGCTACACCTTC
CASSHRGTDGYTF
>TRBJ2-5|TRBV2|.|.
TGTGCCAGCAGCGTCACTATGAGCGAGACCCAGTACTTC
CASSVTMSETQYF
>TRBJ2-7|TRBV4-3|.|few
TGCGCCAGCAGCCAAGATCGCGGGGCCTACGAGCAGTACTTC
CASSQDRGAYEQYF
>TRBJ2-4|TRBV7-9|TRBD2|.
TGTGCCAGCAGTACGGGGGGTCGAAACATTCAGTACTTC
CASSTGGRNIQYF
>TRBJ2-2|TRBV7-9|TRBD1|.
TGTGCCAGCAGTGCAGGGGGTAGCAGAACCGGGGAGCTGTTTTTT
CASSAGGSRTGELFF
>TRBJ2-7|TRBV7-2|.|few
TGTGCCAGCAGCTTAGGGGCTTCCTACGAGCAGTACTTC
CASSLGASYEQYF
>TRBJ2-6|TRBV10-1|TRBD1|.
TGCGCCAGCAAGTGGGGGACAGTGGCCGAAACCTCTGGGGCCAACGTCCTGACTTTC
CASKWGTVAETSGANVLTF
>TRBJ2-7|TRBV30|.|.
TGTGCCTGGAGTGTACAGACCCACGAGCAGTACTTC
CAWSVQTHEQYF
>TRBJ2-7|TRBV18|.|.
TGTGCCAGCTCACCAGCGGGACATTTATACGAGCAGTACTTC
CASSPAGHLYEQYF
>TRBJ2-3|TRBV5-6|.|.
TGTGCCAGCAGCTGGGACCGTAACACGCAGTATTTT
CASSWDRNTQYF
>TRBJ2-1|TRBV30|.|.
TGTGCCTGGAGTGGACGGGTCGGCTCCTACAATGAGCAGTTCTTC
CAWSGRVGSYNEQFF
>TRBJ2-3|TRBV6-1|.|.
TGTGCCAGCAGTGAATGGGCGGCCGGGAGTCCAGATACGCAGTATTTT
CASSEWAAGSPDTQYF
>TRBJ1-1|TRBV6-1|TRBD1|.
TGTGCCAGCAGACCAGGGGGGGGCACTGAAGCTTTCTTT
CASRPGGGTEAFF
>TRBJ2-5|TRBV28|TRBD2|.
TGTGCCAGCAGTGGGCGGCGGGCTAGCGGGGGGGCCGAGACCCAGTACTTC
CASSGRRASGGAETQYF
>TRBJ1-5|TRBV28|.|.
TGTGCCAGCAGCTTCCCGGGTCAGCCCCAGCATTTT
CASSFPGQPQHF
>TRBJ2-7|TRBV30|.|.
TGTGCCTGGAGTGGATTTGGCGGAAGCTCCTACGAGCAGTACTTC
CAWSGFGGSSYEQYF
>TRBJ1-2|TRBV11-2|TRBD1|.
TGTGCCAGCAGCTCGCGAGGGACAGGGGCTGGCTACACCTTC
CASSSRGTGAGYTF
>TRBJ2-7|TRBV27|TRBD2|.
TGTGCCAGCAGTCGAGCTAGCGGGGGGATCTACGAGCAGTACTTC
CASSRASGGIYEQYF
>TRBJ1-4|TRBV19|.|.
TGTGCCAGTAGACGTCTGGAACGGAGTAATGAAAAACTGTTTTTT
CASRRLERSNEKLFF
>TRBJ2-7|TRBV11-1|TRBD2|.
TGTGCCAGCAGCTTAAACAGCGGGAGGTTTTACGAGCAGTACTTC
CASSLNSGRFYEQYF
>TRBJ1-6|TRBV18|.|once
TGTGCCAGCTCACCTAGGGGGGAGCCCTATAATTCACCCCTCCACTTT
CASSPRGEPYNSPLHF
>TRBJ2-1|TRBV19|.|.
TGTGCCAGTAGTCTCAGGGTAAATGAGCAGTTCTTC
CASSLRVNEQFF
>TRBJ2-4|TRBV11-2|TRBD1|few
TGTGCCAGCAGCTTAGGGGACAGTGGAAACATTCAGTACTTC
CASSLGDSGNIQYF